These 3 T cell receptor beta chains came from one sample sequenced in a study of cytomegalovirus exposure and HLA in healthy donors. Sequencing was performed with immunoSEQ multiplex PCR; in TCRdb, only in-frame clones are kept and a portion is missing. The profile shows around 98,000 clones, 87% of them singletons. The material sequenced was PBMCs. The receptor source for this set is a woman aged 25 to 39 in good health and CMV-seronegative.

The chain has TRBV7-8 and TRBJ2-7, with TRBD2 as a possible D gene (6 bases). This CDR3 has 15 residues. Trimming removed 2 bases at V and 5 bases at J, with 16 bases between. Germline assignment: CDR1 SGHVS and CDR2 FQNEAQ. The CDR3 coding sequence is TGTGCCAGCAGCTTATCATCCGGGACTTGGGACGAGCAGTACTTC. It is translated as CASSLSSGTWDEQYF.

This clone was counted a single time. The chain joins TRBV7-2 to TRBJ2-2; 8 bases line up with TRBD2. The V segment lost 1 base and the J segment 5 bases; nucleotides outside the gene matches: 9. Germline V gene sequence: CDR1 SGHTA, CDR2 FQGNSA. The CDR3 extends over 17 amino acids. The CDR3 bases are TGTGCCAGCAGCTTAGAGCCTAGCGGGCTGCCGACCGGGGAGCTGTTTTTT. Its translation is CASSLEPSGLPTGELFF.

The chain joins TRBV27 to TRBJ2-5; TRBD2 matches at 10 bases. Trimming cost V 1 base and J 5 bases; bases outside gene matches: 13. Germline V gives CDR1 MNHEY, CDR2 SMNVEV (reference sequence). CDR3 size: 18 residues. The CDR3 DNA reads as TGTGCCAGCAGTTTATACGGTTTCGCTAGCGGGAGACGGGAGACCCAGTACTTC. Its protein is CASSLYGFASGRRETQYF.